This T cell receptor beta chain comes out of a study of PD-1 blockade in mismatch repair-deficient tumors. Study-level results: Tumor-resident clones, often absent from pretreatment blood, expanded after pembrolizumab and then contracted.

On this clone itself: The antigen remains undetermined.

Repertoires were generated with immunoSEQ multiplex PCR, while TCRdb's copy carries only in-frame clones and drops some. Counted here are 60,000 to 70,000 clones, 88% occurring once; the ten biggest clones make up roughly 14%. This CDR3 is built from 17 residues. The trim removed 4 bases at V and 5 bases at J, leaving 11 bases unmatched. Germline CDR1 is LGHNA and CDR2 is YNFKEQ. PCR or immunohistochemistry showed mismatch repair deficiency in every enrolled patient. TCR sequencing covered a few patients who responded to pembrolizumab. This receptor was taken from an adult with mismatch repair-deficient cancer. V gene TRBV4-2 combines with J gene TRBJ2-3, with 11 bases aligning to TRBD1. Sequenced material: peripheral blood, taken 52 weeks after starting pembrolizumab. CDR3 nucleotide sequence: TGTGCCAGCAGCCCCTTAAAGGGACAGGGGGTGAGAGATACGCAGTATTTT. Protein sequence: CASSPLKGQGVRDTQYF.